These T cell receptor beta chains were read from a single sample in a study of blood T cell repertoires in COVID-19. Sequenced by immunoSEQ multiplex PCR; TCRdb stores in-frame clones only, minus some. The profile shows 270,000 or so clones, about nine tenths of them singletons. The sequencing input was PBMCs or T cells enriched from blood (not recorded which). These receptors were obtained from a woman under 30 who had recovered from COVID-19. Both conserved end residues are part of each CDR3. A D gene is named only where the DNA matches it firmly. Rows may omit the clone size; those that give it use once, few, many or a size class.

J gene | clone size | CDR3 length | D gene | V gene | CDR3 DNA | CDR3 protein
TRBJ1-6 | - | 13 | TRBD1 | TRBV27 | TGTGCCACCAGGGGGACAGGGGAGTCACCCCTCCACTTT | CATRGTGESPLHF
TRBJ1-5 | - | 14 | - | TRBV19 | TGTGCCAGTAGTATCGGACAGACCAATCAGCCCCAGCATTTT | CASSIGQTNQPQHF
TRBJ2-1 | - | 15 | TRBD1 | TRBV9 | TGTGCCAGCAGCGTAGGGCCCGGGACAGACAATGAGCAGTTCTTC | CASSVGPGTDNEQFF
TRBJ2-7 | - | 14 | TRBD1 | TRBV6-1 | TGTGCCAGCAGTGAAGGTGAGGGGGCGGCCGAGCAGTACTTC | CASSEGEGAAEQYF
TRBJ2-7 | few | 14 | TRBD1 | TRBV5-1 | TGCGCCAGCAGCTTTACAGGGGACTCCTACGAGCAGTACTTC | CASSFTGDSYEQYF
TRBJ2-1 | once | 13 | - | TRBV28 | TGTGCCAGCAGTTTATACAGGGCAGGTGAGCAGTTCTTC | CASSLYRAGEQFF
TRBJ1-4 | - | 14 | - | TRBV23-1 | TGCGCCAGCACCCAGGATGAGTCGGAAGAAAAACTGTTTTTT | CASTQDESEEKLFF
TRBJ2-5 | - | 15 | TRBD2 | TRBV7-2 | TGTGCCAGCAGTTACGAGCGGGAGGCTCTTGAGACCCAGTACTTC | CASSYEREALETQYF
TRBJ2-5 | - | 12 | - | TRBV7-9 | TGTGCCAGCAGCACCACGGGGGAGACCCAGTACTTC | CASSTTGETQYF
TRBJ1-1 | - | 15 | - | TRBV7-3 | TGTGCCAGCAGCTTAAAGGCGGGGGTGAACACTGAAGCTTTCTTT | CASSLKAGVNTEAFF
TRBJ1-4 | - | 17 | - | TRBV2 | TGTGCCAGCAGCGAGAGAGGCCGTCTTACAGGTTCTGAAAAACTGTTTTTT | CASSERGRLTGSEKLFF
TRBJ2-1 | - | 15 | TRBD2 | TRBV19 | TGTGCCACCCACAAGCTAGCGGGAGGGCCGGGTGAGCAGTTCTTC | CATHKLAGGPGEQFF
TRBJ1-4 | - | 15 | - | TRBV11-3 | TGTGCCAGCAGCGCATCAGGGGTTGCTAATGAAAAACTGTTTTTT | CASSASGVANEKLFF
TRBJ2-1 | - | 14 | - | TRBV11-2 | TGTGCCAGCAGCTTAGATCCCAGAGGGAATGAGCAGTTCTTC | CASSLDPRGNEQFF
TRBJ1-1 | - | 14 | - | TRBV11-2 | TGTGCCAGCAGCTTATCCAGGGGAGCCACTGAAGCTTTCTTT | CASSLSRGATEAFF
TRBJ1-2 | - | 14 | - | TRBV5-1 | TGCGCCAGCAGCCCCCAATTGGACAGTCCGGGCTACACCTTC | CASSPQLDSPGYTF
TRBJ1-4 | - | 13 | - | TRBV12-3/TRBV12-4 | TGTGCCAGCAGTCGCAGACATAATGAAAAACTGTTTTTT | CASSRRHNEKLFF
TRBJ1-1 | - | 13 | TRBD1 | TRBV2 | TGTGCCAGCAAAGGGGGCCCGAACACTGAAGCTTTCTTT | CASKGGPNTEAFF
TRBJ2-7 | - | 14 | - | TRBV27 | TGTGCCAGCAGTACAACTAGCAGCAATCCCGAGCAGTACTTC | CASSTTSSNPEQYF
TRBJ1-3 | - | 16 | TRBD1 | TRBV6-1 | TGTGCCAGCAGTGAACGGCGGCAGGGGGTTGGAAACACCATATATTTT | CASSERRQGVGNTIYF
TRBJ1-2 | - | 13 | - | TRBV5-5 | TGTGCCAGCAGCTTGGGGGAGGCCTATGGCTACACCTTC | CASSLGEAYGYTF
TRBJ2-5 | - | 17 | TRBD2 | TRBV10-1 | TGCGCCAGCAACGGCCGTAAACTAGCGGGAGTTTTAGAGACCCAGTACTTC | CASNGRKLAGVLETQYF
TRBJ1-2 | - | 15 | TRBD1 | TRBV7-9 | TGTGCCAGCAGCTGGCAGGGGGCGCAGGGCTATGGCTACACCTTC | CASSWQGAQGYGYTF
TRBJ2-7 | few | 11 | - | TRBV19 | TGTGCCAGTAGTATCGGGACACTACAGTACTTC | CASSIGTLQYF
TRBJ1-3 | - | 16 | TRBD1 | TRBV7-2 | TGTGCCAGCAGCTTAGTTGCAGGGGGAAGAGGAAACACCATATATTTT | CASSLVAGGRGNTIYF
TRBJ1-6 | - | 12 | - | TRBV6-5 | TGTGCCAGCAGCCGCCCCAGATCACCCCTCCACTTT | CASSRPRSPLHF
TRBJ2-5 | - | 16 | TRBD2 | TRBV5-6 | TGTGCCAGCAGCAGACCTAGCGGGAGTACCCAAGAGACCCAGTACTTC | CASSRPSGSTQETQYF
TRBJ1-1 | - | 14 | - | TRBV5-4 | TGTGCCAGCACCGTGGATGGGGGGGACACTGAAGCTTTCTTT | CASTVDGGDTEAFF
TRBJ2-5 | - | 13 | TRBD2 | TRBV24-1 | TGTGCCACCAGTGACACTGGACTAGCGGCCCAGTACTTC | CATSDTGLAAQYF
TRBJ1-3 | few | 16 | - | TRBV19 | TGTGCCAGTAGTACCCCCCAGGGATCCGGAGGAAACACCATATATTTT | CASSTPQGSGGNTIYF
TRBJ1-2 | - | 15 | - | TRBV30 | TGTGCCTGGATCCTCGCGGGCGGCAGTAGCTATGGCTACACCTTC | CAWILAGGSSYGYTF
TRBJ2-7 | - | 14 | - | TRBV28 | TGTGCCAGCATTCTGCGGGCCAGCTCCTACGAGCAGTACTTC | CASILRASSYEQYF
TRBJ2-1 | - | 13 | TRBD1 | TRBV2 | TGTGCCAGCAGTGGCGACAGGGGCAATGAGCAGTTCTTC | CASSGDRGNEQFF
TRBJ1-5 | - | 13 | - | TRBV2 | TGTGCCAGCAGTCCCGACAGAAGGAAGCCCCAGCATTTT | CASSPDRRKPQHF
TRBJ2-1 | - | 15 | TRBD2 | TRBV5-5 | TGTGCCAGCAGCCTCACTAGCGGGGGGGCCAATGAGCAGTTCTTC | CASSLTSGGANEQFF
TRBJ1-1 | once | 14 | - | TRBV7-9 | TGTGCCAGCAGCTTATCAGCCAGGGCCACTGAAGCTTTCTTT | CASSLSARATEAFF
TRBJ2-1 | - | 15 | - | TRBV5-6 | TGTGCCAGCAGCTTTGGGCGTTCCTCCTACAATGAGCAGTTCTTC | CASSFGRSSYNEQFF
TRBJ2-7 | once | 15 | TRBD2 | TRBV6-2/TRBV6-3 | TGTGCCAGCAGTTACCCCCCTAGCGGGGGCCTTGAGCAGTACTTC | CASSYPPSGGLEQYF
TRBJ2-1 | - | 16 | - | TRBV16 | TGTGCCAGCAGCCAATTGGCGGCAAGCTCCTACAATGAGCAGTTCTTC | CASSQLAASSYNEQFF
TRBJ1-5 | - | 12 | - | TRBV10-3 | TGTGCCACCAGCAGGGAGGATCAGCCCCAGCATTTT | CATSREDQPQHF
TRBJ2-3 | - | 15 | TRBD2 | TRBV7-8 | TGTGCCAGCAGAAGAAGCGGGACTAGCACAGATACGCAGTATTTT | CASRRSGTSTDTQYF
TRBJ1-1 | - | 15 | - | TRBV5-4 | TGTGCCAGCAGCTTGGTGCGGGGAGGATATACTGAAGCTTTCTTT | CASSLVRGGYTEAFF
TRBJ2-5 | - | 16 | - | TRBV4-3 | TGCGCCAGCAGCCTCCGGTCGTTCGGGGAAAAAGAGACCCAGTACTTC | CASSLRSFGEKETQYF
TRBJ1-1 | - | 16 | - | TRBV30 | TGTGCCTGGAGTGTACCCCAGGGATTAGCGAACACTGAAGCTTTCTTT | CAWSVPQGLANTEAFF
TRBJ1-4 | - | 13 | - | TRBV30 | TGTGCCTGGAGCCCCAGGGCGCAGGAAAAACTGTTTTTT | CAWSPRAQEKLFF
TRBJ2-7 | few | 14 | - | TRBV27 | TGTGCCAGCAGTTTTGGCGGGCCTCACTACGAGCAGTACTTC | CASSFGGPHYEQYF
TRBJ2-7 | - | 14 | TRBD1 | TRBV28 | TGTGCCAGCAGTCGACAGGGGGCGACCTACGAGCAGTACTTC | CASSRQGATYEQYF
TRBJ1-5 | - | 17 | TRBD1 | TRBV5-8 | TGTGCCACCCAATTCCCCGCCAGACAGGGATTAACTCAGCCCCAGCATTTT | CATQFPARQGLTQPQHF
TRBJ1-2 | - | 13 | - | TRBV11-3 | TGTGCCAGCAGCCCCTCATCGGTTCATGGCTACACCTTC | CASSPSSVHGYTF
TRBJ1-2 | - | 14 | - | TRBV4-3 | TGCGCCAGCAGCCCAAGGACTGGAAACTATGGCTACACCTTC | CASSPRTGNYGYTF
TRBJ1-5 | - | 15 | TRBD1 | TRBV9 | TGTGCCAGCAGCGTAGGGCAGGGGGGCAATCAGCCCCAGCATTTT | CASSVGQGGNQPQHF
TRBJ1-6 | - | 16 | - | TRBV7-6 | TGTGCCAGCAGCTTAGCACGGACAGAACATAATTCACCCCTCCACTTT | CASSLARTEHNSPLHF